One and the same sample provided the 11 T cell receptor beta chains below, sequenced in a study of T cells after yellow fever vaccination. TCRdb analysed the 5' RACE reads with MiXCR anew, one entry per CDR3 protein. The sample yields 200,000 to 300,000 distinct CDR3 sequences, 3.6% seen once. The sample was PBMCs, taken 15 days after the yellow fever booster vaccination. The receptors stem from a man younger than 30 who received the YFV17D yellow fever vaccine.

Many counts were recorded for this clonotype. This chain links TRBV11-2 with TRBJ1-5, with 8 nucleotides matching TRBD1. Germline-derived CDR1 and CDR2 are SGHAT and FQNNGV. The J segment lost 5 bases and the V segment lost 5 bases, leaving 5 bases of the junction unmatched. The CDR3 is 14 amino acids. This CDR3 reads CASSPGTGYQPQHF. The CDR3 DNA is TGTGCCAGCAGCCCCGGGACAGGTTATCAGCCCCAGCATTTT.

This clonotype was observed many times. This chain uses TRBV5-1 with TRBJ1-3; the match to TRBD1 covers 10 bases. Trimming cost V 4 bases and J 7 bases; bases outside gene matches: 5. The CDR3 has 14 amino acids. From germline, CDR1 is SGHRS and CDR2 YFSETQ. The CDR3 reads CASSRTGGDNTIYF. The CDR3 DNA reads as TGCGCCAGCAGCCGGACAGGGGGGGACAACACCATATATTTT.

In its sample, this clonotype was seen many times. V gene TRBV2 combines with J gene TRBJ1-5; D possibly corresponds to TRBD1 (5 bases). Trimming removed 6 bases at V and 5 bases at J, with 11 bases between. This CDR3 is 13 amino acids long. Germline CDR1 SNHLY, CDR2 FYNNEI. In nucleotides, the CDR3 is TGTGCCAGCAGGGGGGATGGTGATCAGCCCCAGCATTTT. It encodes CASRGDGDQPQHF.

This clonotype was detected only a few times. The chain is built from TRBV12-3 or TRBV12-4 and TRBJ2-1; tentative D call: TRBD1 (6 bases). Trimming removed 4 bases at V and 4 bases at J, with 14 bases between. The CDR3 is 15 residues long. CDR3 protein: CASSSGVTGYNEQFF. For the CDR3, the DNA is TGTGCCAGCAGTTCAGGGGTGACGGGATACAATGAGCAGTTCTTC.

This clonotype was counted ten times or more. J is TRBJ2-5 and V is TRBV28; maybe TRBD1 (5 bases). The germline CDR1 and CDR2 sequences are MDHEN and SYDVKM. V was trimmed by 6 bases and J by 2 bases, leaving 10 bases between them. The CDR3 covers 13 residues. This CDR3 is CASSLSGQETQYF. CDR3 nucleotides: TGTGCCAGCAGCCTTTCAGGGCAAGAGACCCAGTACTTC.

This clonotype has ten or more counts. V and J are TRBV18 and TRBJ2-5; D not resolved. Trimming pared 5 bases from V and 2 bases from J, leaving 3 bases between. The CDR3 sequence is 11 residues long. Germline values: CDR1 KGHSH, CDR2 LQKENI. This CDR3 is CASSGQETQYF. The CDR3 nucleotides read TGTGCCAGCTCAGGTCAAGAGACCCAGTACTTC. The entire variable domain, with the rest obtained from reference TRBV18 and TRBJ2-5, is as follows: NAGVMQNPRHLVRRRGQEARLRCSPMKGHSHVYWYRQLPEEGLKFMVYLQKENIIDESGMPKERFSAEFPKEGPSILRIQQVVRGDSAAYFCASSGQETQYFGPGTRLLVL.

This clonotype was counted only a few times. The CDR3 region has the DNA TGTGCCAGCAGCCCGCGCGGATCTCAGCCCCAGCATTTT. This codes for CASSPRGSQPQHF. V gene TRBV7-2 combines with J gene TRBJ1-5, with D hard to call. Germline V gives CDR1 SGHTA, CDR2 FQGNSA. This CDR3 region has 13 residues. V was pared by 5 bases and J by 6 bases, with 11 bases between.

The sample holds many counts of this clonotype. For the CDR3, the DNA is TGTGCCAGCAGTTTTTCGCGGTCAAGATTTTACAATGAGCAGTTCTTC. Its translation is CASSFSRSRFYNEQFF. The chain links TRBV27 to TRBJ2-1, with D uncertain. Trimming cost V 3 bases and J 4 bases, with 16 bases left between them. Looked up from germline, CDR1 is MNHEY and CDR2 is SMNVEV (reference sequence). The CDR3 totals 16 residues.

This clonotype came up many times. V usage is TRBV5-5 and J usage is TRBJ1-5; TRBD1 agrees at 8 bases. This CDR3 comprises 15 residues. CDR1 is SGHKS, CDR2 YYEKEE, per germline (reference sequence). Trimming took 4 bases from V and 6 from J; bases not matched to a gene: 9. The CDR3 spells CASSTGEQGGQPQHF. CDR3 sequence (DNA): TGTGCCAGCAGCACTGGCGAACAGGGGGGTCAGCCCCAGCATTTT.

The chain has TRBV4-1 and TRBJ2-5; no clear D. The V gene's germline CDR1 is MGHRA and CDR2 YSYEKL. Trimming took 1 base from V and 5 from J, leaving 17 bases between them. The CDR3 covers 16 residues. The CDR3 loop reads CASSQGPGKAGETQYF. The CDR3 nucleotides are TGCGCCAGCAGCCAAGGCCCGGGCAAGGCTGGGGAGACCCAGTACTTC.

This clonotype was counted ten times or more. This chain connects TRBV27 to TRBJ2-5; the D gene is possibly TRBD1 (5 bases). V lost 9 bases, J lost 4 bases, and 6 bases lay in between. Germline CDR1 and CDR2: MNHEY and SMNVEV (reference sequence). The CDR3 runs 10 residues. CDR3: CARQGETQYF. CDR3 in DNA: TGTGCCAGGCAGGGAGAGACCCAGTACTTC.